The T cell receptor (beta chain) under discussion was sequenced for a study of blood T cell repertoires in COVID-19. About the research overall: Samples taken during acute and convalescent COVID-19 were collected in the United States, Italy and Spain. The analysed material was cDNA or gDNA that came from T cells, B-cell-depleted T cells, or PBMCs.

J was trimmed by 2 bases and V by 4 bases; bases with no gene match: 5. The CDR3 contains 14 residues. Germline values: CDR1 SGHTA, CDR2 FQGNSA. Assay used: immunoSEQ multiplex PCR; TCRdb lists only in-frame clones, some missing. The sample consists of 23,000 or so clones, 80% to 95% of them appearing once. The source is a woman in her 70s with active COVID-19. The chain recombines TRBV7-2 with TRBJ2-7; TRBD2 matches 7 bases. Sequenced: peripheral blood. The CDR3 coding sequence is TGTGCCAGCAGCTCCGGACTAGGTACCTACGAGCAGTACTTC. Protein sequence: CASSSGLGTYEQYF.